The present T cell receptor beta chain was sequenced within a study of T cell responses to AZD1222 COVID-19 vaccine (dated by TCRdb to the early 2020s). For context, the study as a whole: TCR sequencing was performed for 230 to 250 trial participants, of whom 200 to 220 were given two doses of AZD1222 and roughly 25 were given two doses of MenACWY control vaccine. Enrollment into the trials was organized by age into subgroups of 18-55, 56-69 and 70-plus years, and those subgroups contained roughly 160, 29 and 62 TCR-sequenced participants, respectively.

Sample time point, as interpreted from the label and publication: baseline before first vaccination. Reading the label with the study, this specimen's treatment or condition is: meningococcal conjugate vaccine given as trial control. The vaccinee samples were drawn from two UK trials, COV001 and COV002, one of which was a single-blind randomized controlled phase 2/3 trial testing AZD1222 (ChAdOx1 nCoV-19) in healthy adults. For TCRbeta chain sequencing, PBMC samples from trial participants were taken at day 0 and at day 28 after the second dose. Results and caveats for the whole study, not just this receptor: Because no day 14 peak-response samples were available, the repertoires could be characterized only after the peak T cell response. The 56-69-year group was small, and its depth increase did not reach significance, likely because of low power. Epitopes outside the regions mutated in the B.1.351 and B.1.1.7 variants were reportedly recognized by nearly half of the unique spike-specific TCRs. After two AZD1222 doses, spike-specific TCR breadth and depth were significantly higher than at day 0 and than in MenACWY recipients. Conclusions about previously exposed vaccinees are limited because only a handful of AZD1222 recipients were SARS-CoV-2 seropositive at baseline. Participants were mostly white British and included more females than males, and it was suggested by the authors that clonal diversity may have been underestimated. The whole spike protein was spanned by vaccine-associated CD4 TCRs, and dominant responses were seen in regions 160-218 and 743-854.

For this clone: There is no known antigen for this receptor. There are no base qualities to consult, and no much larger clone falls within one base.

The junction shows trimming of 1 base on V and 8 bases on J, plus 21 bases between the germline ends. Taken from cysteine to phenylalanine, the CDR3 has 17 residues. Only the CDR3 portion is preserved as DNA: 51 bases, with reading frame beginning at the first base. The CDR1 and CDR2 encoded by the germline V gene (reference sequence) are GTSNPN and SVGIG. The CDR3 regions of human TCRbeta chains were analyzed by immunosequencing. The original pipeline was this. Repertoire TCRs were checked for matches against a reference library of SARS-CoV-2-specific TCRs that had been generated using the MIRA antigen-specificity platform. Breadth was defined as the fraction of unique TCRs that were SARS-CoV-2-associated, and depth was defined as the fraction of total T cells that were SARS-CoV-2-associated. Using the MIRA data, each spike-specific TCR was mapped to the spike region that the TCR reacts to and placed in a CD4 or CD8 class. Log10-transformed breadth and depth values were compared by one-way ANOVA with Sidak's multiple comparisons tests. The source is immuneACCESS, and TCRdb retained only in-frame sequences with V and J called. Part of the clones is not carried over; for the studies checked, unresolved V genes explain less than half of this, and the remainder is unexplained. V and J calls and clone size follow that table, whereas D and trimming were derived from the DNA. The sample contains about 220,000 clones, about 92% of them found a single time. Together, the top ten hold 1% of the sample.

The sequence was obtained from an adult in good health. The chain is encoded by TRBV30 joined to TRBJ2-6; the D gene cannot be named for sure. This specimen was peripheral blood, taken on day 0 of MenACWY control vaccination. The DNA is as follows: TGTGCCTGGAGTGCCCTGTCAGAACGCTACTGGACCAACGTCCTGACTTTC. Its protein is CAWSALSERYWTNVLTF.